This T cell receptor (beta chain) emerged from a study of prognosis after radiotherapy for stage I lung cancer. Findings and limits, study-wide: Before stereotactic body radiation therapy the median unique TCR clone count was roughly 9,200, and afterwards it fell to 6,000 to 7,500.

TCR beta CDR3 amplification from genomic DNA was performed by two-round multiplex PCR. First-round PCR, the initial amplification, used primers specific to each TRBV and TRBJ gene. In TCRdb, the multiplex PCR reads were re-called with MiXCR into one record per CDR3 protein. The sample contains 10,000 to 15,000 distinct CDR3 sequences, less than 70% of which appear only once. This CDR3 comprises 11 residues. Deletions cut 2 bases from V and 7 bases from J, with 6 bases between. Per germline, CDR1 MNHEY and CDR2 SVGEGT. Peripheral blood was collected in volumes of roughly 6 milliliters at each of two time points. Points on this clonotype: Its target is unknown.

This chain joins TRBV6-2 or TRBV6-3 and TRBJ2-7; D call uncertain. This TCR was recovered from a donor at least 50 years old with non-small cell lung cancer. This specimen was PBMCs, taken before or after stereotactic body radiation therapy (not recorded which). CDR3 protein: CASSYLREQYF. CDR3 DNA sequence: TGTGCCAGCAGTTACCTGCGAGAGCAGTACTTC.